This is a list of T cell receptor beta chains from one sample in a study of blood T cell repertoires in COVID-19. Sequencing was performed with immunoSEQ multiplex PCR; in TCRdb, only in-frame clones are kept and a portion is missing. The table includes 68,000 or so clones, around 91% detected once. Sequencing input: peripheral blood. The receptors derive from a man aged 45-65 years with COVID-19, enrolled during active disease. Each CDR3 is given with its conserved first and last residue. The D gene is left open where the match is weak. Where a row states a size, it is once, few, many or the class of an expanded clone; other rows omit it.

D gene,clone size,J gene,V gene,CDR3 protein,CDR3 DNA
TRBD2,.,TRBJ2-3,TRBV4-2,CASSQGLAGGLTDTQYF,TGTGCCAGCAGCCAAGGGCTAGCGGGAGGACTGACAGATACGCAGTATTTT
.,.,TRBJ2-1,TRBV5-1,CASSLRPGYNEQFF,TGCGCCAGCAGCTTGCGTCCGGGGTACAATGAGCAGTTCTTC
TRBD2,.,TRBJ2-1,TRBV3-1/TRBV3-2,CASSQGLAGPYNEQFF,TGTGCCAGCAGCCAAGGACTAGCGGGACCCTACAATGAGCAGTTCTTC
.,.,TRBJ1-2,TRBV19,CASTLRGVHGYTF,TGTGCCAGTACCTTGCGGGGGGTCCATGGCTACACCTTC
TRBD1,.,TRBJ1-1,TRBV4-1,CASSHRQGLNTEAFF,TGCGCCAGCAGCCACCGACAGGGCCTTAACACTGAAGCTTTCTTT
.,.,TRBJ1-3,TRBV3-1/TRBV3-2,CASSQEARVPIYF,TGTGCCAGCAGCCAAGAGGCCCGGGTCCCCATATATTTT
TRBD2,.,TRBJ2-7,TRBV9,CASSSTERGPYEQYF,TGTGCCAGCAGCTCCACCGAGCGGGGCCCCTACGAGCAGTACTTC
TRBD1,.,TRBJ1-6,TRBV28,CASSLGTGGDYNSPLHF,TGTGCCAGCAGTTTGGGGACAGGGGGCGACTATAATTCACCCCTCCACTTT
.,.,TRBJ2-1,TRBV19,CASSIQRSNEQFF,TGTGCCAGTAGTATCCAGCGGAGCAATGAGCAGTTCTTC
TRBD2,.,TRBJ2-7,TRBV6-5,CASRTSGRVYEQYF,TGTGCCAGCCGAACTAGCGGGAGAGTCTACGAGCAGTACTTC
.,.,TRBJ1-2,TRBV6-5,CASSYSSGGGDYGYTF,TGTGCCAGCAGTTACTCGAGCGGGGGTGGCGACTATGGCTACACCTTC
.,.,TRBJ1-4,TRBV7-2,CASSYTGATNEKLFF,TGTGCCAGCAGCTACACCGGGGCAACTAATGAAAAACTGTTTTTT
.,.,TRBJ1-1,TRBV19,CASSTVLNTEAFF,TGTGCCAGTAGTACGGTTTTGAACACTGAAGCTTTCTTT
.,.,TRBJ1-1,TRBV24-1,CATSDLMTGEAFF,TGTGCCACCAGTGATTTGATGACAGGTGAAGCTTTCTTT
.,.,TRBJ1-5,TRBV4-1,CASSQDVRGGNQPQHF,TGCGCCAGCAGCCAAGATGTCCGGGGGGGCAATCAGCCCCAGCATTTT
TRBD1,.,TRBJ2-5,TRBV2,CASRAGQGEGAQYF,TGTGCCAGCCGAGCCGGCCAGGGGGAAGGGGCCCAGTACTTC
.,medium-sized,TRBJ2-2,TRBV6-2/TRBV6-3,CASSQGTNTGELFF,TGTGCCAGCAGCCAAGGGACAAACACCGGGGAGCTGTTTTTT
TRBD1,once,TRBJ1-4,TRBV5-1,CASSLMPGGATNEKLFF,TGCGCCAGCAGCTTGATGCCAGGGGGCGCGACTAATGAAAAACTGTTTTTT
.,.,TRBJ1-4,TRBV4-3,CASSQGGGAKKLFF,TGCGCCAGCAGCCAGGGGGGAGGAGCGAAAAAACTGTTTTTT